A selection of T cell receptor beta chains follows, all from one sample in a study of glioma-infiltrating T cells. TCRdb reanalysed the multiplex PCR reads using MiXCR and keeps one entry per CDR3 protein. The sample carries about 210,000 distinct CDR3 sequences, around 32% recorded once. The material sequenced was glioma tissue, nonneoplastic brain tissue, or PBMCs (not recorded which). The receptors stem from a human donor with low-grade glioma or glioblastoma, undergoing nonglioma brain surgery, or in good health (not recorded which). The CDR3 runs from the conserved cysteine through the conserved F or W. A D gene is named only where the DNA matches it firmly. Not every row has a clone size; where given, it reads once, few, many or a size class.

d_call	v_call	j_call	clone_size	cdr3_aa	cdr3_nt
TRBD1	TRBV7-9	TRBJ1-1	-	CASSPTGGLVTEALF	TGTGCCAGCAGCCCGACAGGGGGCTTGGTAACTGAAGCTTTATTT
-	TRBV29-1	TRBJ2-7	-	CSAGITPYEQCF	TGCAGCGCAGGAATCACCCCCTACGAGCAGTGCTTC
-	TRBV7-2	TRBJ2-2	few	CASSLDGGVSGELFF	TGTGCCAGCAGCTTAGACGGAGGGGTATCCGGGGAGCTGTTTTTT
-	TRBV2	TRBJ2-5	few	CASSLITTGQETQYF	TGTGCCAGCAGCCTAATTACTACGGGCCAAGAGACCCAGTACTTC
TRBD2	TRBV12-3/TRBV12-4	TRBJ2-1	-	CASSPSGMNFHEQFF	TGTGCCAGCAGTCCTAGCGGGATGAATTTCCATGAGCAGTTCTTC
-	TRBV7-6	TRBJ2-3	few	CASSLGSGRTDTQYF	TGTGCCAGCAGCTTAGGTAGCGGCCGCACAGATACGCAGTATTTT
-	TRBV6-1	TRBJ1-5	-	CASRAGYRVSNQPQHF	TGTGCCAGCAGGGCCGGCTACAGGGTTAGCAATCAGCCCCAGCATTTT
TRBD2	TRBV7-2	TRBJ2-7	many	CASSPGVAGAYEQYF	TGTGCCAGCAGCCCCGGAGTAGCGGGAGCCTACGAGCAGTACTTC
-	TRBV18	TRBJ1-1	-	CASSAPQGLMNTETFF	TGTGCCAGCTCAGCACCGCAGGGACTCATGAACACTGAAACTTTCTTT
TRBD1	TRBV5-6	TRBJ2-1	few	CASSPWDRGYNEQFF	TGTGCCAGCAGCCCGTGGGACAGGGGCTACAATGAGCAGTTCTTC
-	TRBV9	TRBJ1-5	-	CASSVDGYSNQPQHF	TGTGCCAGCAGCGTAGACGGTTATAGCAATCAGCCCCAGCATTTT
-	TRBV19	TRBJ2-5	many	CASSNVLQETQYF	TGTGCCAGTAGTAATGTTCTACAAGAGACCCAGTACTTC
-	TRBV27	TRBJ1-6	-	CARSGPNNSPLHF	TGTGCCCGCTCGGGCCCAAATAATTCACCCCTCCACTTT
TRBD1	TRBV7-2	TRBJ1-6	many	CASSLGTGSYNSPLHF	TGTGCCAGCAGCTTAGGGACAGGTTCCTATAATTCACCCCTCCACTTT
-	TRBV10-3	TRBJ2-1	-	CAISESSGRPWTEQFF	TGTGCCATCAGTGAGTCATCAGGGCGACCTTGGACTGAGCAGTTCTTC
-	TRBV29-1	TRBJ2-3	-	CSVRFYTDTQYF	TGCAGCGTTCGGTTTTACACAGATACGCAGTATTTT
-	TRBV6-5	TRBJ2-5	-	CASSPRGQGYDETKYF	TGTGCCAGCAGTCCGCGGGGCCAGGGGTATGACGAGACAAAGTACTTC
-	TRBV28	TRBJ1-5	many	CASSFRGFNQPQHF	TGTGCCAGCAGTTTTAGGGGTTTTAATCAGCCCCAGCATTTT
-	TRBV7-9	TRBJ2-3	many	CASSLGGSSDTQYF	TGTGCCAGCAGCTTAGGAGGGTCCTCGGATACGCAGTATTTT
-	TRBV7-9	TRBJ2-5	many	CASSLRFIETQYF	TGTGCCAGCAGCTTAAGGTTCATCGAGACCCAGTACTTC
-	TRBV20-1	TRBJ2-3	few	CSARGGGRAKRTDTQYF	TGCAGTGCTAGAGGGGGTGGAAGAGCGAAACGCACAGATACGCAGTATTTT
TRBD2	TRBV9	TRBJ2-1	-	CASSVSGRRNEQFF	TGTGCCAGCAGCGTTAGCGGGAGGCGCAATGAGCAGTTCTTC
-	TRBV28	TRBJ1-2	many	CASSSFMEENYGYTF	TGTGCCAGCAGTTCATTTATGGAGGAAAACTATGGCTACACCTTC
TRBD2	TRBV5-1	TRBJ2-3	many	CASSLFTSGFTDTQYF	TGCGCCAGCAGCTTGTTCACTAGCGGTTTCACAGATACGCAGTATTTT
-	TRBV5-1	TRBJ2-2	-	CASSLFSGSGELFF	TGCGCCAGCAGCTTATTTTCTGGCTCCGGGGAGCTGTTTTTT
-	TRBV7-2	TRBJ2-5	many	CASSLVRAEETQYF	TGTGCCAGCAGCTTAGTGCGGGCGGAAGAGACCCAGTACTTC
-	TRBV28	TRBJ1-1	many	CASSLGPAVNTEAFF	TGTGCCAGCAGTCTAGGACCCGCTGTGAACACTGAAGCTTTCTTT